This T cell receptor beta chain was sequenced for a study of T-cell reconstitution after alpha-beta-depleted transplantation in children. Construction of the TCRbeta library involved unique molecular identifiers. From the PCR reads, TCRdb called clonotypes with MiXCR, one entry per CDR3 protein. Found here are about 980,000 distinct CDR3 sequences, roughly 31% of them singletons; the top ten hold more than 25%. CDR1 and CDR2 (germline): SNHLY, FYNNEI. The CDR3 has 14 amino acids. Trimming removed 3 bases from V and 6 bases from J; junction bases left unmatched: 7. The chain combines TRBV2 with TRBJ2-7, with 8 bases identical to TRBD2. The TCR comes from a boy younger than two who had a stem cell transplant for SCID, so the T cells may come from the graft donor. The material sequenced was PBMCs, mostly from graft donor cells, taken 360 days after TCRalphabeta/CD19-depleted stem cell transplant. Here the CDR3 reads CASSDRIRGGEQYF. The CDR3 bases are TGTGCCAGCAGTGACAGGATTCGGGGGGGCGAGCAGTACTTC.